This is a list of T cell receptor beta chains from one sample in a study of cytomegalovirus exposure and HLA in healthy donors. This table comes from immunoSEQ multiplex PCR, and its TCRdb copy is limited to in-frame clones, with some not included. The table lists fewer than 95,000 clones. The sequencing sample was made of PBMCs. These receptors came from a woman in her thirties or forties in good health and CMV-seropositive. CDR3s include the opening cysteine and the closing phenylalanine or tryptophan. The D gene is left open where the match is weak. Not all rows give a size; the values are once, few, many and, for expanded clones, a class.

D gene: -; V gene: TRBV19; J gene: TRBJ2-7; clone size: -; CDR3 protein: CASSIGAYEQYF; CDR3 DNA: TGTGCCAGTAGTATTGGAGCCTACGAGCAGTACTTC
D gene: TRBD1; V gene: TRBV6-4; J gene: TRBJ2-2; clone size: -; CDR3 protein: CASSDGTDTGELFF; CDR3 DNA: TGTGCCAGCAGTGATGGGACAGATACCGGGGAGCTGTTTTTT
D gene: -; V gene: TRBV10-2; J gene: TRBJ2-5; clone size: -; CDR3 protein: CASTGAQETQYF; CDR3 DNA: TGCGCCAGCACAGGGGCCCAAGAGACCCAGTACTTC
D gene: TRBD2; V gene: TRBV19; J gene: TRBJ2-1; clone size: -; CDR3 protein: CASSIESGRKQFF; CDR3 DNA: TGTGCCAGTAGTATCGAGAGCGGGAGGAAGCAGTTCTTC
D gene: TRBD2; V gene: TRBV10-1; J gene: TRBJ2-1; clone size: -; CDR3 protein: CASSGGTSGSDEQFF; CDR3 DNA: TGCGCCAGCAGCGGCGGGACTAGCGGGAGTGATGAGCAGTTCTTC
D gene: -; V gene: TRBV7-2; J gene: TRBJ2-5; clone size: -; CDR3 protein: CASSPRRQETQYF; CDR3 DNA: TGTGCCAGCAGCCCTAGAAGACAAGAGACCCAGTACTTC
D gene: TRBD1; V gene: TRBV6-5; J gene: TRBJ2-7; clone size: -; CDR3 protein: CASSLRGTDVYEQYF; CDR3 DNA: TGTGCCAGCAGTCTAAGGGGGACAGATGTCTACGAGCAGTACTTC
D gene: -; V gene: TRBV9; J gene: TRBJ1-1; clone size: -; CDR3 protein: CASSPRGGDRTEAFF; CDR3 DNA: TGTGCCAGCAGCCCCAGGGGAGGGGATAGGACTGAAGCTTTCTTT
D gene: -; V gene: TRBV28; J gene: TRBJ1-5; clone size: -; CDR3 protein: CASSLKLISNQPQHF; CDR3 DNA: TGTGCCAGCAGTTTGAAACTTATTAGCAATCAGCCCCAGCATTTT
D gene: -; V gene: TRBV11-3; J gene: TRBJ1-1; clone size: -; CDR3 protein: CASSFSGTEAFF; CDR3 DNA: TGTGCCAGCAGCTTTAGTGGGACAGAAGCTTTCTTT
D gene: TRBD1; V gene: TRBV19; J gene: TRBJ1-2; clone size: -; CDR3 protein: CASSIHGDRFYGYTF; CDR3 DNA: TGTGCCAGTAGTATACACGGGGACAGGTTCTATGGCTACACCTTC
D gene: TRBD2; V gene: TRBV12-5; J gene: TRBJ2-3; clone size: -; CDR3 protein: CASGLGLAGGLDTQYF; CDR3 DNA: TGTGCTAGTGGTTTGGGCCTAGCGGGGGGGTTGGATACGCAGTATTTT
D gene: TRBD1; V gene: TRBV6-6; J gene: TRBJ1-2; clone size: -; CDR3 protein: CASRGTGGDYGYTF; CDR3 DNA: TGTGCCAGCAGAGGGACAGGGGGCGACTATGGCTACACCTTC
D gene: TRBD2; V gene: TRBV7-2; J gene: TRBJ2-5; clone size: -; CDR3 protein: CASSVGTSGALQTQYF; CDR3 DNA: TGTGCCAGCAGCGTTGGGACTAGCGGGGCCCTGCAGACCCAGTACTTC
D gene: TRBD1; V gene: TRBV7-3; J gene: TRBJ2-7; clone size: -; CDR3 protein: CASSLVPGGDYEQYF; CDR3 DNA: TGTGCCAGCAGCTTAGTCCCAGGGGGCGACTACGAGCAGTACTTC
D gene: -; V gene: TRBV7-9; J gene: TRBJ2-2; clone size: -; CDR3 protein: CASSPDRLNTGELFF; CDR3 DNA: TGTGCCAGCAGCCCCGACCGACTGAACACCGGGGAGCTGTTTTTT
D gene: TRBD2; V gene: TRBV4-2; J gene: TRBJ2-7; clone size: -; CDR3 protein: CASSQEIAGRSYEQYF; CDR3 DNA: TGTGCCAGCAGCCAAGAGATAGCGGGACGCTCCTACGAGCAGTACTTC
D gene: -; V gene: TRBV7-9; J gene: TRBJ1-5; clone size: -; CDR3 protein: CASSLIRRQPQHF; CDR3 DNA: TGTGCCAGCAGCTTAATCCGGAGGCAGCCCCAGCATTTT
D gene: TRBD2; V gene: TRBV10-3; J gene: TRBJ2-1; clone size: -; CDR3 protein: CAISESGTSDTNEQFF; CDR3 DNA: TGTGCCATCAGTGAGTCAGGGACTAGCGATACCAATGAGCAGTTCTTC
D gene: -; V gene: TRBV20-1; J gene: TRBJ2-5; clone size: -; CDR3 protein: CSGLTPETQYF; CDR3 DNA: TGCAGTGGGCTCACCCCAGAGACCCAGTACTTC
D gene: -; V gene: TRBV19; J gene: TRBJ2-5; clone size: -; CDR3 protein: CASSIDQGRETQYF; CDR3 DNA: TGTGCCAGTAGTATAGATCAGGGGCGAGAGACCCAGTACTTC
D gene: TRBD1; V gene: TRBV7-9; J gene: TRBJ2-7; clone size: -; CDR3 protein: CASSGTTGGYEQYF; CDR3 DNA: TGTGCCAGCAGCGGGACGACAGGGGGATACGAGCAGTACTTC
D gene: TRBD1; V gene: TRBV5-1; J gene: TRBJ2-5; clone size: -; CDR3 protein: CASSLELGTGGTQYF; CDR3 DNA: TGCGCCAGCAGCTTGGAGCTCGGGACAGGGGGGACCCAGTACTTC
D gene: -; V gene: TRBV30; J gene: TRBJ2-2; clone size: -; CDR3 protein: CAWKGTRYTGELFF; CDR3 DNA: TGTGCCTGGAAAGGGACTCGTTACACCGGGGAGCTGTTTTTT
D gene: -; V gene: TRBV11-1; J gene: TRBJ2-1; clone size: -; CDR3 protein: CASSLLGSKMEQFF; CDR3 DNA: TGTGCCAGCAGCTTGTTGGGCTCGAAGATGGAGCAGTTCTTC
D gene: -; V gene: TRBV5-1; J gene: TRBJ1-2; clone size: -; CDR3 protein: CASTGDNYGYTF; CDR3 DNA: TGCGCCAGCACAGGGGATAACTATGGCTACACCTTC
D gene: -; V gene: TRBV11-2; J gene: TRBJ2-7; clone size: -; CDR3 protein: CASSLGYTAYEQYF; CDR3 DNA: TGTGCCAGCAGCTTAGGGTATACAGCCTACGAGCAGTACTTC
D gene: -; V gene: TRBV2; J gene: TRBJ2-5; clone size: -; CDR3 protein: CASSVLASQETQYF; CDR3 DNA: TGTGCCAGCAGTGTATTAGCGTCCCAAGAGACCCAGTACTTC
D gene: -; V gene: TRBV11-2; J gene: TRBJ1-3; clone size: -; CDR3 protein: CASSFGQFSGNTIYF; CDR3 DNA: TGTGCCAGCAGCTTCGGACAGTTCTCTGGAAACACCATATATTTT
D gene: TRBD2; V gene: TRBV6-5; J gene: TRBJ2-7; clone size: -; CDR3 protein: CASSYVAGGYEQYF; CDR3 DNA: TGTGCCAGCAGTTACGTAGCGGGGGGATACGAGCAGTACTTC
D gene: -; V gene: TRBV14; J gene: TRBJ2-5; clone size: -; CDR3 protein: CASNRGGETQYF; CDR3 DNA: TGTGCCAGCAATAGAGGAGGGGAGACCCAGTACTTC
D gene: -; V gene: TRBV7-2; J gene: TRBJ1-3; clone size: -; CDR3 protein: CASSREAGLGGNTIYF; CDR3 DNA: TGTGCCAGCAGCCGCGAGGCAGGGCTCGGTGGAAACACCATATATTTT
D gene: -; V gene: TRBV28; J gene: TRBJ1-5; clone size: -; CDR3 protein: CASSDTSQPQHF; CDR3 DNA: TGTGCCAGCTCAGACACCTCTCAGCCCCAGCATTTT
D gene: -; V gene: TRBV7-2; J gene: TRBJ2-7; clone size: -; CDR3 protein: CASSFRVSSYEQYF; CDR3 DNA: TGTGCCAGCAGCTTCAGGGTGAGCTCCTACGAGCAGTACTTC
D gene: TRBD1; V gene: TRBV6-6; J gene: TRBJ1-2; clone size: -; CDR3 protein: CASCSGTGQFTGGYTF; CDR3 DNA: TGTGCCAGCTGTTCCGGGACAGGACAATTCACGGGGGGCTACACCTTC
D gene: TRBD1; V gene: TRBV10-3; J gene: TRBJ1-3; clone size: -; CDR3 protein: CASPTGNHSGNTIYF; CDR3 DNA: TGTGCCAGTCCGACAGGGAACCACTCTGGAAACACCATATATTTT
D gene: -; V gene: TRBV7-8; J gene: TRBJ2-3; clone size: -; CDR3 protein: CASSLGSFRSTDTQYF; CDR3 DNA: TGTGCCAGCAGCTTAGGGTCCTTCAGGAGCACAGATACGCAGTATTTT
D gene: -; V gene: TRBV7-3; J gene: TRBJ2-3; clone size: -; CDR3 protein: CASSLTGGSLPDTQYF; CDR3 DNA: TGTGCCAGCAGCTTAACGGGAGGATCCCTTCCCGATACGCAGTATTTT
D gene: -; V gene: TRBV5-1; J gene: TRBJ2-5; clone size: -; CDR3 protein: CASSLDSGAAGRETQYF; CDR3 DNA: TGCGCCAGCAGCTTGGATTCAGGGGCGGCAGGACGAGAGACCCAGTACTTC
D gene: TRBD2; V gene: TRBV19; J gene: TRBJ2-2; clone size: -; CDR3 protein: CASSIRAGTNTGELFF; CDR3 DNA: TGTGCCAGTAGTATTCGAGCGGGGACGAACACCGGGGAGCTGTTTTTT
D gene: -; V gene: TRBV5-1; J gene: TRBJ2-5; clone size: -; CDR3 protein: CASSLTGGRDETQYF; CDR3 DNA: TGCGCCAGCAGCTTGACGGGGGGCAGGGATGAGACCCAGTACTTC
D gene: -; V gene: TRBV18; J gene: TRBJ1-2; clone size: -; CDR3 protein: CASSPGGHGANYGYTF; CDR3 DNA: TGTGCCAGCTCACCAGGGGGACACGGGGCTAACTATGGCTACACCTTC
D gene: -; V gene: TRBV5-1; J gene: TRBJ1-1; clone size: -; CDR3 protein: CASSLSLVVGGEDEAFF; CDR3 DNA: TGCGCCAGCAGCCTTAGCCTTGTGGTGGGGGGAGAGGATGAAGCTTTCTTT
D gene: -; V gene: TRBV11-2; J gene: TRBJ2-1; clone size: -; CDR3 protein: CASSLALEGEQFF; CDR3 DNA: TGTGCCAGCAGCTTAGCCCTAGAAGGTGAGCAGTTCTTC
D gene: -; V gene: TRBV5-1; J gene: TRBJ1-1; clone size: -; CDR3 protein: CASSVGAGDKAFF; CDR3 DNA: TGCGCCAGCAGCGTCGGGGCAGGGGATAAAGCTTTCTTT
D gene: TRBD2; V gene: TRBV5-1; J gene: TRBJ2-7; clone size: -; CDR3 protein: CASSSGTSTAYEQYF; CDR3 DNA: TGCGCCAGCAGCTCTGGGACTAGCACCGCCTACGAGCAGTACTTC
D gene: TRBD2; V gene: TRBV5-1; J gene: TRBJ2-7; clone size: -; CDR3 protein: CASSLASVAAGVYEQYF; CDR3 DNA: TGCGCCAGCAGCTTGGCCTCGGTGGCGGCGGGGGTCTACGAGCAGTACTTC
D gene: -; V gene: TRBV27; J gene: TRBJ1-2; clone size: -; CDR3 protein: CASSPERQEIEGYTF; CDR3 DNA: TGTGCCAGCAGTCCGGAACGACAGGAAATCGAGGGCTACACCTTC
D gene: -; V gene: TRBV27; J gene: TRBJ2-7; clone size: medium-sized; CDR3 protein: CASSPTSSYEQYF; CDR3 DNA: TGTGCCAGCAGTCCAACGAGCTCCTACGAGCAGTACTTC
D gene: -; V gene: TRBV7-3; J gene: TRBJ1-1; clone size: -; CDR3 protein: CASSLNMAGEAFF; CDR3 DNA: TGTGCCAGCAGCTTAAATATGGCAGGGGAAGCTTTCTTT
D gene: TRBD1; V gene: TRBV5-1; J gene: TRBJ2-5; clone size: -; CDR3 protein: CASSLVRGTVRLETQYF; CDR3 DNA: TGCGCCAGCAGCTTGGTTCGAGGGACAGTGCGATTAGAGACCCAGTACTTC
D gene: TRBD2; V gene: TRBV5-4; J gene: TRBJ2-1; clone size: -; CDR3 protein: CASSFGLAGREQFF; CDR3 DNA: TGTGCCAGCAGCTTCGGTCTAGCGGGACGAGAGCAGTTCTTC
D gene: -; V gene: TRBV11-2; J gene: TRBJ2-7; clone size: -; CDR3 protein: CASSVQDLEYEQYF; CDR3 DNA: TGTGCCAGCAGCGTACAGGACCTAGAATACGAGCAGTACTTC
D gene: -; V gene: TRBV5-1; J gene: TRBJ2-7; clone size: -; CDR3 protein: CASSYGHEQYF; CDR3 DNA: TGCGCCAGCAGCTACGGTCACGAGCAGTACTTC
D gene: -; V gene: TRBV7-9; J gene: TRBJ2-7; clone size: -; CDR3 protein: CASSPTYEQYF; CDR3 DNA: TGTGCCAGCAGCCCAACCTACGAGCAGTACTTC